Below, 14 T cell receptor beta chains from the same sample are listed, as sequenced in a study of Tregs in tolerant kidney transplant recipients. Sequenced by immunoSEQ multiplex PCR; TCRdb stores in-frame clones only, minus some. The table lists tens of thousands of clones, about 90% of them singletons. Related graft donors supplied nonmyeloablative bone marrow transplants, and mixed chimerism was transient. Sequencing used CD8+ T cells from blood (PBMCs), obtained 24 months after the transplant. These receptors all stem from a human patient who received a combined kidney and bone marrow transplant. Some of the T cells might come from the graft donor.

The chain combines TRBV7-9 with TRBJ2-7; TRBD1 matches 7 bases. J gave up 6 bases and V 3 bases, and 11 bases lay outside the gene matches. The CDR3 has 15 residues. Looked up from germline, CDR1 is SEHNR and CDR2 is FQNEAQ (reference sequence). This CDR3 is CASSFTGPSGGEQYF. The CDR3 coding sequence is TGTGCCAGCAGCTTCACCGGGCCCTCAGGGGGCGAGCAGTACTTC.

The CDR3 here is CASSIFLAGAYEQYF. The CDR3 DNA reads TGTGCCAGTAGTATTTTCCTAGCGGGAGCATACGAGCAGTACTTC. V gene TRBV19 combines with J gene TRBJ2-7, with TRBD2 matching 10 bases. Losses at the gene ends were 3 bases for V and 4 bases for J; bases not matched to a gene: 6. CDR3 size: 15 residues. Germline CDR1 and CDR2: LNHDA and SQIVND (reference sequence).

The chain couples TRBV11-2 to TRBJ2-7, with 7 positions matching TRBD2. After removal of 3 bases from V and 1 base from J, the junction contained 6 bases not matched to a gene. CDR1 is SGHAT and CDR2 is FQNNGV in the germline V gene. This CDR3 is built from 15 residues. The CDR3 protein is CASSFTARESYEQYF. The CDR3 region has the DNA TGTGCCAGCAGCTTTACGGCGCGGGAGTCCTACGAGCAGTACTTC. The variable domain in full, with the rest retrieved from reference TRBV11-2 and TRBJ2-7, is EAGVAQSPRYKIIEKRQSVAFWCNPISGHATLYWYQQILGQGPKLLIQFQNNGVVDDSQLPKDRFSAERLKGVDSTLKIQPAKLEDSAVYLCASSFTARESYEQYFGPGTRLTVT.

This clone was found once. The V gene is TRBV9, the J gene TRBJ2-1; 13 bases agree with TRBD2. CDR3 length: 20 amino acids. The ends lost 3 bases at V and 0 bases at J; junction bases unmatched: 12. CDR1 SGDLS and CDR2 YYNGEE come from the germline V gene. As DNA, the CDR3 is TGTGCCAGCAGCGAGGGACTAGCGGGGACTCACCCCAGCTCCTACAATGAGCAGTTCTTC. Translating it yields CASSEGLAGTHPSSYNEQFF.

V is TRBV6-5 and J is TRBJ2-3; 10 bases map to TRBD2. From germline, CDR1 is MNHEY and CDR2 SVGAGI. J was trimmed by 6 bases and V by 5 bases; bases with no gene match: 2. The CDR3 loop spans 13 amino acids. The CDR3 DNA reads TGTGCCAGCAGTCCTAGCGGGGGCGATACGCAGTATTTT. Encoded protein: CASSPSGGDTQYF.

The chain couples TRBV27 to TRBJ1-5, with TRBD1 matching over 7 bases. CDR3 size: 15 residues. CDR1 MNHEY and CDR2 SMNVEV come from the germline V gene (reference sequence). J gave up 3 bases and V 5 bases, and 7 bases lay outside the gene matches. In nucleotides, the CDR3 is TGTGCCAGCAGTAAGCGACAGGGACTCAATCAGCCCCAGCATTTT. It codes for CASSKRQGLNQPQHF.

The gene calls are TRBV6-4 and TRBJ2-7; D possibly corresponds to TRBD1 (5 bases). Germline V gives CDR1 MRHNA, CDR2 SNTAGT. The CDR3 spans 9 residues. V was trimmed by 2 bases and J by 13 bases, leaving 6 bases between them. DNA of the CDR3: TGTGCCAGCAGTGACCGGACATACTTC. It yields the protein CASSDRTYF.

This rearrangement joins TRBV6-5 to TRBJ2-7; TRBD1 agrees at 7 bases. Germline CDR1 MNHEY, CDR2 SVGAGI. Germline trimming cut 8 bases from V and 3 bases from J; bases unmatched to any gene: 10. CDR3 length: 14 amino acids. CDR3 residues: CASGPDRAGYEQYF. The CDR3 DNA reads TGTGCCAGCGGACCAGACAGGGCGGGCTACGAGCAGTACTTC.

This rearrangement joins TRBV28 to TRBJ2-5, with D perhaps TRBD2 (6 bases). The CDR3 length is 18 residues. Germline V gene lookup returns CDR1 MDHEN and CDR2 SYDVKM. V was clipped by 6 bases and J by 2 bases, with 25 bases between them. The CDR3 reads CASSPILWEAGAQETQYF. The CDR3 DNA sequence: TGTGCCAGCAGCCCTATATTGTGGGAGGCCGGGGCACAAGAGACCCAGTACTTC.

This clone was counted a single time. Different DNA sequences within this sample yield the same CDR3. The chain has TRBV29-1 and TRBJ1-2, with D possibly being TRBD1 (5 bases). Germline V gene lookup returns CDR1 SQVTM and CDR2 ANQGSEA. V lost 1 base, J lost 4 bases, and 13 bases lay in between. The CDR3 sequence is 14 residues long. CDR3 residues: CSVEAPDRAYGYTF. Here the CDR3 DNA reads TGCAGCGTTGAAGCCCCCGACAGAGCCTATGGCTACACCTTC.

The chain has TRBV27 and TRBJ2-1; possible D gene TRBD1, 5 bases. The germline V gene has CDR1 MNHEY and CDR2 SMNVEV (reference sequence). V was pared by 6 bases and J by 7 bases, with 10 bases between. The CDR3 runs 12 residues. DNA of the CDR3: TGTGCCAGCAGCCATCAGGGTAATGAGCAGTTCTTC. Translating it yields CASSHQGNEQFF.

DNA of the CDR3: TGTGCCAGTAGTATTTCTAGCGAGGGCGCCTACAATGAGCAGTTCTTC. It specifies CASSISSEGAYNEQFF. This chain joins TRBV19 and TRBJ2-1; D is perhaps TRBD2 (6 bases). This CDR3 is built from 16 residues. Looked up from germline, CDR1 is LNHDA and CDR2 is SQIVND (reference sequence). V was cut by 3 bases and J by 2 bases, with 14 bases left in between.

The DNA for the CDR3 is TGTGCCAGCAGCCTACGGGGGGGACTCTACGAGCAGTACTTC. Protein product: CASSLRGGLYEQYF. The genes are TRBV7-2 and TRBJ2-7; 8 nucleotides agree with TRBD2. V lost 5 bases and J lost 3; bases outside the gene matches: 6. The germline V gene encodes CDR1 SGHTA and CDR2 FQGNSA. The CDR3 consists of 14 residues.

This chain uses TRBV5-6 with TRBJ1-2; a weak D match, TRBD1 (6 bases). The CDR3 contains 13 residues. V was trimmed by 2 bases and J by 8 bases, leaving 13 bases between them. Looked up from germline, CDR1 is SGHDT and CDR2 is YYEEEE. The CDR3 loop is CASSLGRGGGYTF. The CDR3 nucleotides read TGTGCCAGCAGCTTAGGCAGGGGCGGCGGCTACACCTTC.